This TCR beta chain was retrieved from a study of patients and donors after allogeneic stem cell transplantation. The V gene's germline CDR1 is LGHDT and CDR2 YNNKEL (reference sequence). The V end was cut by 2 bases, the J end by 0 bases, with 8 bases between. The CDR3 has 15 residues. TCRdb passed the RT-PCR reads through MiXCR, listing each CDR3 protein once. In the table there are around 200,000 distinct CDR3 sequences, around two fifths of which are singletons. This clonotype was seen a handful of times. This TCR came from a human donor who was either an allogeneic HSCT recipient or a stem cell or donor lymphocyte infusion donor (not recorded which). It is not recorded whose cells these are; they may come from a transplant donor. The V gene is TRBV3-1, the J gene TRBJ2-1; D may correspond to TRBD1 or TRBD2 (5 bases each). Sequenced: blood, either unsorted or a sorted T cell fraction (not recorded which). In DNA, the CDR3 is TGTGCCAGCAGCCAACTGGGGGTCTCCTACAATGAGCAGTTCTTC. Its translation: CASSQLGVSYNEQFF.